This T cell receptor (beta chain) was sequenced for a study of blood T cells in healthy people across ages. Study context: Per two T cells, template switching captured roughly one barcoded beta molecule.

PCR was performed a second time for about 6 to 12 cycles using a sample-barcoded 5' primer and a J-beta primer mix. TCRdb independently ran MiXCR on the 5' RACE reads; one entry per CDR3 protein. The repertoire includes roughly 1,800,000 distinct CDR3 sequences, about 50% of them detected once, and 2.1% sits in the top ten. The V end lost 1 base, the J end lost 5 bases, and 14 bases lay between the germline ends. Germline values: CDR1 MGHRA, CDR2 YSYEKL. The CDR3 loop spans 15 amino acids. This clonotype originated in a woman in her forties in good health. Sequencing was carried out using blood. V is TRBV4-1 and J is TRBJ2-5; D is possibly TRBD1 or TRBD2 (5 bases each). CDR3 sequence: CASSQGDVQAETQYF. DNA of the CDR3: TGCGCCAGCAGCCAAGGGGACGTCCAGGCCGAGACCCAGTACTTC.